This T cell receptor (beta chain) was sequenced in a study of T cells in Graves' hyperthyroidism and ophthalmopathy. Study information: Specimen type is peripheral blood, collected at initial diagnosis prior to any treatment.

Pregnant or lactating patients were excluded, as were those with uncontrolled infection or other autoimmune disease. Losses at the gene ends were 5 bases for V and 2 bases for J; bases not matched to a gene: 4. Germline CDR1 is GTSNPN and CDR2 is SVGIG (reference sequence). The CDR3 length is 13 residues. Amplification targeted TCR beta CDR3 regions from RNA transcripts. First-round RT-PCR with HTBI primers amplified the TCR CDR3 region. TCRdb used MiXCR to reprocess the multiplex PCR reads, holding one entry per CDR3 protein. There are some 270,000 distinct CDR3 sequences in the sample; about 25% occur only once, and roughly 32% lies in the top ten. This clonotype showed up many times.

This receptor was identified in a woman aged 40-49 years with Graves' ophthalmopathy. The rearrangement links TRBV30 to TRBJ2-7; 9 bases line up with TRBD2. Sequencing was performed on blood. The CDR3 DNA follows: TGTGCCTGGGCTAGCGGGGTCACCTACGAGCAGTACTTC. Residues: CAWASGVTYEQYF.